This entry is about one T cell receptor beta chain. Its antigen is unidentified. V lost 6 bases, J lost 4 bases, and 19 bases lay in between. Per germline, CDR1 SGHDT and CDR2 YYEEEE. The CDR3 consists of 16 residues. The entry originates in a study of OX40 agonist ivuxolimab in advanced cancers. Across the study: Dose-escalation cases comprised hepatocellular carcinoma, melanoma, renal cell or head and neck cancer.

Measured with immunoSEQ multiplex PCR; TCRdb has only the in-frame clones, and not every one. Of approximately 58,000 clones in the sample, 86% are singletons; the top ten hold approximately 0.92%. Overall study findings and caveats: There were, on average, more expanded clones in CD8+ T cells than in CD4+.

The receptor was isolated from an adult with an advanced solid tumor such as melanoma, head and neck, liver or kidney cancer. This rearrangement joins TRBV5-6 to TRBJ1-4; no definite D call. This specimen was CD4+ or CD8+ T cells sorted from blood, taken in a trial of the OX40 agonist ivuxolimab. The CDR3 DNA follows: TGTGCCAGCAACCTGAGGTGGGCATCAAATAATGAAAAACTGTTTTTT. Translating it yields CASNLRWASNNEKLFF.